The 21 T cell receptor beta chains in this list originate from one sample, sequenced in a study of shared clonotypes between healthy human individuals. TCRdb's copy holds only in-frame clones and misses some; the assay was immunoSEQ multiplex PCR. The data show about 2 million clones, 90% to 95% seen once. Material: naive CD4+ T cells sorted from blood. Stated subset: CD45RA+ positively selected. Receptor source: a man aged 18 to 30 in good health.

This clone appeared a single time. The V and J genes are TRBV6-6 and TRBJ2-3; no definite D call. Germline CDR1 MNHNY, CDR2 SVGAGI (reference sequence). CDR3 size: 12 residues. Trimming shortened V by 6 bases and J by 2 bases, and 6 bases separated the two germline ends. This CDR3 reads CASSTNTDTQYF. CDR3 nucleotide sequence: TGTGCCAGCAGCACGAACACAGATACGCAGTATTTT.

The chain combines TRBV7-6 with TRBJ2-2; D not resolved. Trimming pared 1 base from V and 2 bases from J, leaving 14 bases between. The CDR3 covers 17 residues. Germline CDR1 and CDR2: SGHVS and FNYEAQ. CDR3 region: CASSLDKVSHNTGELFF. Written as DNA, the CDR3 is TGTGCCAGCAGCTTAGACAAGGTTAGCCACAACACCGGGGAGCTGTTTTTT.

The chain employs TRBV6-6 and TRBJ1-4; D remains unclear. This CDR3 is built from 14 residues. The germline V gene has CDR1 MNHNY and CDR2 SVGAGI (reference sequence). V lost 7 bases and J lost 6, with 15 bases in between. CDR3 sequence (DNA): TGTGCCAGCACCCCCCGGCTTCTCTATGAAAAACTGTTTTTT. Translated, it gives CASTPRLLYEKLFF.

The CDR3 DNA reads TGCGCCAGCAGCCCTGGGACAGGGGATTTGGTTAGGTCCTACGAGCAGTACTTC. Translation gives CASSPGTGDLVRSYEQYF. This sequence joins TRBV4-3 and TRBJ2-7, with 10 bases matching TRBD1. CDR1 and CDR2 from the germline V gene are LGHNA and YSLEER. J was trimmed by 1 base and V by 4 bases; bases with no gene match: 13. The CDR3 is 18 residues long.

The V gene is TRBV11-2, the J gene TRBJ2-2, with 8 bases lining up with TRBD2. The CDR3 totals 19 residues. The V gene end was trimmed by 1 base and the J gene end by 7 bases; junction bases not matched to a gene: 17. Per the germline V gene, CDR1 is SGHAT and CDR2 is FQNNGV. For the CDR3, the DNA is TGTGCCAGCAGCTTAGTAGGTAGCGGGGTATATCGATGGAACGGGGAGCTGTTTTTT. This encodes CASSLVGSGVYRWNGELFF.

As for this clone: Additional DNA sequences in this sample encode the identical CDR3. The V gene is TRBV10-3, the J gene TRBJ1-2; TRBD1 might be the D (5 bases). Trimming pared 0 bases from V and 2 bases from J, leaving 7 bases between. Germline V gene lookup returns CDR1 ENHRY and CDR2 SYGVKD. The CDR3 is 14 residues long. CDR3: CAISESGGNYGYTF. CDR3 coding DNA: TGTGCCATCAGTGAGTCCGGGGGGAACTATGGCTACACCTTC.

The chain is built from TRBV4-1 and TRBJ2-7; D may be TRBD2 (5 bases). The V gene lost 1 base and the J gene lost 3 bases, with 7 bases spanning the gap. CDR1 and CDR2 (germline): MGHRA, YSYEKL. The CDR3 has 13 amino acids. CDR3 amino acids: CASSQGRFYEQYF. CDR3 bases: TGCGCCAGCAGCCAAGGGAGGTTCTACGAGCAGTACTTC.

The rearrangement uses TRBV4-1 and TRBJ1-2; D call uncertain. V gave up 4 bases and J gave up 8 bases, with 14 bases separating them. Per the germline V gene, CDR1 is MGHRA and CDR2 is YSYEKL. The CDR3 runs to 13 residues. CDR3 sequence reads: CASSLPAAMGYTF. CDR3 nucleotide sequence: TGCGCCAGCAGCCTTCCGGCCGCCATGGGCTACACCTTC.

The CDR3 region is CASSLGTREDTQYF. CDR3 DNA sequence: TGTGCCAGCAGCTTGGGGACCAGGGAAGATACGCAGTATTTT. The V gene is TRBV5-6, the J gene TRBJ2-3, with TRBD1 as a possible D gene (5 bases). The V end lost 0 bases, the J end lost 5 bases, and 10 bases lay between the germline ends. Germline lookup yields CDR1 SGHDT and CDR2 YYEEEE. The CDR3 has 14 amino acids.

This chain joins TRBV7-9 and TRBJ1-6; D gene uncertain. The CDR3 contains 17 residues. The germline V gene has CDR1 SEHNR and CDR2 FQNEAQ (reference sequence). V lost 0 bases to trimming and J lost 0 bases, with 9 bases between them. Here the CDR3 DNA reads TGTGCCAGCAGCTTAGCATACCCGAGCTCCTATAATTCACCCCTCCACTTT. Protein product: CASSLAYPSSYNSPLHF. The full variable domain, with the rest looked up from reference TRBV7-9 and TRBJ1-6, is DTGVSQNPRHKITKRGQNVTFRCDPISEHNRLYWYRQTLGQGPEFLTYFQNEAQLEKSRLLSDRFSAERPKGSFSTLEIQRTEQGDSAMYLCASSLAYPSSYNSPLHFGNGTRLTVT.

The chain joins TRBV19 to TRBJ2-3; tentatively, D is TRBD1 (8 bases). The CDR3 runs to 15 residues. V lost 5 bases and J lost 3, with 15 bases in between. Germline V gives CDR1 LNHDA, CDR2 SQIVND (reference sequence). The CDR3 DNA reads as TGTGCCAGTAGTTATGGACAGGGAGGGACAGATACGCAGTATTTT. Amino acids: CASSYGQGGTDTQYF.

V is TRBV30 and J is TRBJ1-3; D remains ambiguous. This CDR3 is 15 amino acids long. V lost 8 bases and J 2 bases, leaving 19 bases between the germline ends. Germline V gene lookup returns CDR1 GTSNPN and CDR2 SVGIG (reference sequence). The CDR3 loop reads CAARTENYAGNTIYF. DNA of the CDR3: TGTGCCGCTCGGACGGAAAACTATGCTGGAAACACCATATATTTT.

Notes on this clone: Other nucleotide sequences in the sample specify the same CDR3. The CDR3: CASSLAGGETQYF. In DNA, the CDR3 is TGCGCCAGCAGTCTAGCGGGAGGTGAGACCCAGTACTTC. The J gene is TRBJ2-5, the V gene TRBV4-1; 11 bases align to TRBD2. J lost 5 bases, V lost 6 bases, and 2 bases had no gene match. Germline CDR1 is MGHRA and CDR2 is YSYEKL. CDR3 length: 13 amino acids.

The J gene is TRBJ2-7, the V gene TRBV11-2; TRBD2 aligns across 12 bases. J gave up 3 bases and V 4 bases, and 10 bases lay outside the gene matches. The CDR3 has 17 residues. Germline CDR1 is SGHAT and CDR2 is FQNNGV. The CDR3 DNA is TGTGCCAGCAGCTCTGGGGCTCGGACTAGCGGGAACTACGAGCAGTACTTC. It translates to CASSSGARTSGNYEQYF.

The chain uses TRBV5-1 and TRBJ2-2, with D perhaps TRBD2 (5 bases). Trimming removed 0 bases from V and 7 bases from J, with 10 bases in between. Per the germline V gene, CDR1 is SGHRS and CDR2 is YFSETQ. The CDR3 runs 14 residues. CDR3 amino acids: CASSLVLADGELFF. CDR3 nucleotide sequence: TGCGCCAGCAGCTTGGTCCTAGCCGACGGGGAGCTGTTTTTT. Filled out from reference TRBV5-1 and TRBJ2-2, the complete variable domain reads KAGVTQTPRYLIKTRGQQVTLSCSPISGHRSVSWYQQTPGQGLQFLFEYFSETQRNKGNFPGRFSGRQFSNSRSEMNVSTLELGDSALYLCASSLVLADGELFFGEGSRLTVL.

V and J are TRBV6-5 and TRBJ2-1; TRBD1 matches at 9 bases. Unmatched junction bases numbered 7, after V lost 4 bases and J lost 6 bases. The CDR3 spans 15 residues. Germline CDR1 MNHEY, CDR2 SVGAGI. CDR3 nucleotides: TGTGCCAGCAGTTCCGGGACAGGGTATAGCAATGAGCAGTTCTTC. Translated: CASSSGTGYSNEQFF.

The chain joins TRBV29-1 to TRBJ1-2, with D unclear. V gave up 5 bases and J gave up 2 bases, with 18 bases separating them. This CDR3 is built from 15 residues. CDR1 is SQVTM and CDR2 is ANQGSEA in the germline V gene. The CDR3 sequence: CSVQTNPSRNYGYTF. The CDR3 DNA is TGCAGCGTTCAGACGAACCCAAGCAGGAACTATGGCTACACCTTC. Full variable domain (missing parts from reference TRBV29-1 and TRBJ1-2): SAVISQKPSRDICQRGTSLTIQCQVDSQVTMMFWYRQQPGQSLTLIATANQGSEATYESGFVIDKFPISRPNLTFSTLTVSNMSPEDSSIYLCSVQTNPSRNYGYTFGSGTRLTVV.

This clone was seen only once. The chain has TRBV27 and TRBJ1-1; D gene ambiguous. The CDR3 is made up of 14 amino acids. Trimming removed 5 bases from V and 11 bases from J, with 21 bases in between. CDR1 is MNHEY, CDR2 SMNVEV, per germline (reference sequence). The DNA of the CDR3 is TGTGCCAGCAGTACCCCCGGCCGAGCGGCCCAGGCTTTCTTT. This gives the protein CASSTPGRAAQAFF.

The V and J genes are TRBV30 and TRBJ1-6, with D unresolved. CDR3 length: 13 amino acids. The V and J ends lost 2 bases and 10 bases respectively, with 12 bases between them. Germline V CDR1 and CDR2: GTSNPN, SVGIG (reference sequence). The CDR3 bases are TGTGCCTGGAGTCCCCAGGCTCGATCACCCCTCCACTTT. Its protein is CAWSPQARSPLHF.

The chain uses TRBV6-6 and TRBJ2-5, with 8 bases lining up with TRBD2. Per the germline V gene, CDR1 is MNHNY and CDR2 is SVGAGI (reference sequence). J gave up 2 bases and V 6 bases, and 11 bases lay outside the gene matches. The CDR3 is 16 amino acids. The CDR3: CASRNPNSGAQETQYF. The CDR3 nucleotides read TGTGCCAGCAGAAACCCTAATAGCGGGGCTCAAGAGACCCAGTACTTC.

With respect to this clone: The sample holds other DNA sequences that translate to the same CDR3. The rearrangement links TRBV7-2 to TRBJ2-7; the match to TRBD1 covers 10 bases. This CDR3 region has 14 residues. J was trimmed by 0 bases and V by 6 bases; bases with no gene match: 2. Germline-derived CDR1 and CDR2 are SGHTA and FQGNSA. The CDR3 sequence: CASSRDRGSYEQYF. The CDR3 coding sequence is TGTGCCAGCAGTAGGGACAGGGGCTCCTACGAGCAGTACTTC.